Listed here are 5 T cell receptor beta chains from one sample, sequenced in a study of shared clonotypes between healthy human individuals. This table comes from immunoSEQ multiplex PCR, and its TCRdb copy is limited to in-frame clones, with some not included. The table includes under 1,900,000 clones, 98% detected once. Source material: naive CD4+ T cells sorted from blood. The subset is: CD45RA+ positively selected. The receptor set was obtained from a man under 40 in good health.

The chain combines TRBV28 with TRBJ1-5; no clear D. Trimming took 7 bases from V and 5 from J, leaving 12 bases between them. The CDR3 runs to 13 residues. Germline-derived CDR1 and CDR2 are MDHEN and SYDVKM. The CDR3 sequence is CASIGERDQPQHF. The CDR3 DNA follows: TGTGCCAGCATTGGGGAGCGAGATCAGCCCCAGCATTTT.

This chain connects TRBV18 to TRBJ1-5; D not resolved. CDR3 length: 15 amino acids. V was cut by 0 bases and J by 4 bases, with 10 bases left in between. From germline, CDR1 is KGHSH and CDR2 LQKENI. The CDR3 is CASSPPGGRNQPQHF. DNA for the CDR3: TGTGCCAGCTCACCACCGGGCGGGAGGAATCAGCCCCAGCATTTT. Using reference TRBV18 and TRBJ1-5 for the parts outside the CDR3, the full variable domain is NAGVMQNPRHLVRRRGQEARLRCSPMKGHSHVYWYRQLPEEGLKFMVYLQKENIIDESGMPKERFSAEFPKEGPSILRIQQVVRGDSAAYFCASSPPGGRNQPQHFGDGTRLSIL.

This sequence joins TRBV19 and TRBJ2-7; 7 bases fit TRBD1. Germline V gene lookup returns CDR1 LNHDA and CDR2 SQIVND (reference sequence). Trimming removed 6 bases from V and 2 bases from J; junction bases left unmatched: 10. CDR3 length equals 15 residues. DNA for the CDR3: TGTGCCAGTAGCCCAGACAGGGAAGTCACCTACGAGCAGTACTTC. This gives the protein CASSPDREVTYEQYF.

This clone was picked up one time. This sequence joins TRBV19 and TRBJ2-7; 11 bases agree with TRBD2. The CDR3 is made up of 15 amino acids. The V and J ends lost 8 bases and 6 bases, in that order; junction bases with no gene match: 12. The germline gives CDR1 LNHDA, CDR2 SQIVND (reference sequence). The CDR3 reads CASSTALAGGGEQYF. The DNA for the CDR3 is TGTGCCAGTTCAACTGCCCTAGCGGGAGGCGGCGAGCAGTACTTC.

The genes are TRBV19 and TRBJ2-7, with TRBD2 identical over 14 bases. This CDR3 has 17 amino acids. V lost 0 bases and J lost 7; bases outside the gene matches: 8. CDR1 and CDR2 (germline): LNHDA, SQIVND (reference sequence). CDR3 residues: CASSIEGTSGGRKEQYF. DNA of the CDR3: TGTGCCAGTAGTATAGAAGGGACTAGCGGGGGTCGGAAAGAGCAGTACTTC.